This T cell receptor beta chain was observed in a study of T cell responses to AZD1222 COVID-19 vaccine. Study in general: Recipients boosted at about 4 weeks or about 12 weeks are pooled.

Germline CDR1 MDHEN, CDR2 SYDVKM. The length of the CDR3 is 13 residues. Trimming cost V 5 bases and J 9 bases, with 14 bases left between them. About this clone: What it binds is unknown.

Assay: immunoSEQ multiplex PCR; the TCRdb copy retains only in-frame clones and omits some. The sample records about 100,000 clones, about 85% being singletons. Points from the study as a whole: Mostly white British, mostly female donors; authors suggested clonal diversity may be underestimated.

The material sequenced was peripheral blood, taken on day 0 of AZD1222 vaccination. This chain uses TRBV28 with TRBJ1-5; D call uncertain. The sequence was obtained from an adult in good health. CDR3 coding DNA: TGTGCCAGCAGTCTCCTGTATCTACGGCCCCAGCATTTT. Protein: CASSLLYLRPQHF. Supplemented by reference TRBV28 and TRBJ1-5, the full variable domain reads DVKVTQSSRYLVKRTGEKVFLECVQDMDHENMFWYRQDPGLGLRLIYFSYDVKMKEKGDIPEGYSVSREKKERFSLILESASTNQTSMYLCASSLLYLRPQHFGDGTRLSIL.